The table lists the clone carrying this T cell receptor beta chain with a few counts. This entry belongs to a study of patients and donors after allogeneic stem cell transplantation. V was trimmed by 3 bases and J by 8 bases, leaving 25 bases between them. CDR1 and CDR2 (germline): LGHNA, YNFKEQ. CDR3 size: 18 residues. TCRdb redid the calling of the RT-PCR reads with MiXCR, one entry per CDR3 protein. This table holds approximately 250,000 distinct CDR3 sequences, roughly 13% found once. The clonotype originates from a human donor who was either an allogeneic HSCT recipient or a stem cell or donor lymphocyte infusion donor (not recorded which). It is not recorded whose cells these are; they may come from a transplant donor. The chain employs TRBV4-2 and TRBJ1-4; tentative D call: TRBD1 (6 bases). The material sequenced was blood, either unsorted or a sorted T cell fraction (not recorded which). The CDR3 nucleotides are TGTGCCAGCAGCCAGATACCTTCGCCCGGGACACCGACGGAAAAACTGTTTTTT. Its translation is CASSQIPSPGTPTEKLFF.